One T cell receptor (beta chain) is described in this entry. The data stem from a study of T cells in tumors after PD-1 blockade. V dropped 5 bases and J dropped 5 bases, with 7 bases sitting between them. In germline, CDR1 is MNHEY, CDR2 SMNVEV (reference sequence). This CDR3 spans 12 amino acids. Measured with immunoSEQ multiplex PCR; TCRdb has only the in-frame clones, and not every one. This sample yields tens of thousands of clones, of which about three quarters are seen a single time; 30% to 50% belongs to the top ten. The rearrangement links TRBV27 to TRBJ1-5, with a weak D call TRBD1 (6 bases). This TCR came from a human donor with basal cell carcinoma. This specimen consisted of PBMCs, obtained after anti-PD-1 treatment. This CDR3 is CASSRTDQPQHF. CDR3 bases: TGTGCCAGCAGTCGGACAGATCAGCCCCAGCATTTT.